In this sample, the clone carrying this T cell receptor (beta chain) turned up once. Its antigen is not known. Together with a sample-barcoded 5' primer, a J-beta primer mix was included in a second PCR lasting about 6 to 11 cycles. Per-sample output comprised a minimum of 2.5 million paired-end reads containing CDR3. TCRdb re-called the 5' RACE reads through MiXCR, storing one row per CDR3 protein. The table lists roughly 680,000 distinct CDR3 sequences, approximately 50% of them singletons, with roughly a third in the top ten. This sample is drawn from a study of blood T cells in healthy people across ages. Whole-study findings and limits: PBMCs were not sorted, which prevented a conclusive comparison of naive versus antigen-experienced cells.

The CDR3 consists of 13 residues. CDR1 is LGHNA, CDR2 YSLEER, per germline. The chain has TRBV4-3 and TRBJ2-5; D may be TRBD2 (5 bases). TRBJ2-4 matches the DNA end more closely, so the J call is doubtful. This clonotype was obtained from a woman between 55 and 75 years old in good health. The source material was blood. The CDR3 spells CASGPYRGYIQYF. Here the CDR3 DNA reads TGCGCCAGCGGCCCCTACCGAGGGTACATTCAGTACTTC.